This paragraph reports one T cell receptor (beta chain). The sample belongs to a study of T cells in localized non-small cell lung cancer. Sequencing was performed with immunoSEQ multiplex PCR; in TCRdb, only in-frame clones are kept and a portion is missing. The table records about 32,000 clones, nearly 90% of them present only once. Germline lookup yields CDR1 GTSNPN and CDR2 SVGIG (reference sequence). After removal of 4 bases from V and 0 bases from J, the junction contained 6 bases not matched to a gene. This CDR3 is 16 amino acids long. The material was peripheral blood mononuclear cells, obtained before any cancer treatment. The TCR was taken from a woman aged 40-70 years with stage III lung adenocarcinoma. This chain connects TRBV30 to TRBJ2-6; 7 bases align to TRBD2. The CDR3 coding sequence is TGTGCCTGGAAGGGAGGGGCCATCTCTGGGGCCAACGTCCTGACTTTC. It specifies CAWKGGAISGANVLTF. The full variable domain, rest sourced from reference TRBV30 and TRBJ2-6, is SQTIHQWPATLVQPVGSPLSLECTVEGTSNPNLYWYRQAAGRGLQLLFYSVGIGQISSEVPQNLSASRPQDRQFILSSKKLLLSDSGFYLCAWKGGAISGANVLTFGAGSRLTVL.